This T cell receptor (beta chain) stems from a study of CD8 T cells in Susac syndrome. The CDR3 spans 10 residues. Trimming took off 3 bases at V and 9 bases at J, with 8 bases between the two ends. Germline V gene sequence: CDR1 DFQATT, CDR2 SNEGSKA (reference sequence). RNA amounts of roughly 0.5 to 1 ug underwent reverse transcription with random hexamers. TCRdb recomputed calls from the immunoSEQ multiplex PCR reads with MiXCR, one row per CDR3 protein. The table records some 160,000 distinct CDR3 sequences, roughly 94% of them present only once. The V gene is TRBV20-1, the J gene TRBJ2-5; TRBD1 might be the D (6 bases). Material for sequencing was CD4+ T cells from PBMCs. The sequence derives from a human donor with Susac syndrome. The CDR3 here is CSASKGAQYF. The DNA of the CDR3 is TGCAGTGCTAGTAAGGGGGCCCAGTACTTC.